The 18 T cell receptor beta chains reported below all come from one sample, sequenced in a study of T cell responses to AZD1222 COVID-19 vaccine. Data came from immunoSEQ multiplex PCR; TCRdb stores just in-frame clones and leaves some out. The profile shows about 130,000 clones, 80% to 95% of them singletons. The sequences come from peripheral blood, collected on day 0 of AZD1222 vaccination. The source of these receptors is an adult in good health.

The chain couples TRBV9 to TRBJ2-1, with 9 positions matching TRBD2. This CDR3 is built from 16 residues. V was pared by 0 bases and J by 5 bases, with 6 bases of the junction left unmatched. Germline CDR1 SGDLS, CDR2 YYNGEE. The CDR3 reads CASSVGRGRVHNEQFF. CDR3 sequence (DNA): TGTGCCAGCAGCGTAGGTCGCGGGAGGGTCCACAATGAGCAGTTCTTC.

The V gene is TRBV5-1, the J gene TRBJ2-5; 8 bases fit TRBD2. J was trimmed by 4 bases and V by 0 bases; bases with no gene match: 5. This CDR3 spans 15 amino acids. Germline V gives CDR1 SGHRS, CDR2 YFSETQ. The DNA of the CDR3 is TGCGCCAGCAGCTTGGCACCAGCGGGAGCAGAGACCCAGTACTTC. Its translation: CASSLAPAGAETQYF. The full variable domain, with the rest looked up from reference TRBV5-1 and TRBJ2-5, is KAGVTQTPRYLIKTRGQQVTLSCSPISGHRSVSWYQQTPGQGLQFLFEYFSETQRNKGNFPGRFSGRQFSNSRSEMNVSTLELGDSALYLCASSLAPAGAETQYFGPGTRLLVL.

This chain joins TRBV2 and TRBJ2-7; TRBD1 aligns across 8 bases. With V trimmed by 8 bases and J by 4 bases, 10 bases remained unmatched. The CDR3 is 14 amino acids. The V gene's germline CDR1 is SNHLY and CDR2 FYNNEI. As DNA, the CDR3 is TGTGCCAGCTCCGGACAGGGAGGATCATACGAGCAGTACTTC. This codes for CASSGQGGSYEQYF.

This clone appeared once. The rearrangement uses TRBV6-1 and TRBJ2-7, with D maybe TRBD1 (6 bases). Germline CDR1 MNHNS, CDR2 SASEGT. This CDR3 spans 13 amino acids. Between the trimmed V and J ends, which lost 5 bases and 3 bases, there was a span of 11 bases. CDR3 sequence: CASSLGTIYEQYF. CDR3 nucleotide sequence: TGTGCCAGCAGTTTGGGGACAATCTACGAGCAGTACTTC.

The rearrangement links TRBV19 to TRBJ1-1, with no clear D. Germline V CDR1 and CDR2: LNHDA, SQIVND (reference sequence). V was pared by 3 bases and J by 3 bases, with 11 bases between. This CDR3 has 14 amino acids. Here the CDR3 DNA reads TGTGCCAGTAGTATCCCCCGTCAGCACACTGAAGCTTTCTTT. As protein: CASSIPRQHTEAFF.

CDR3 protein: CASSPRLVGTEAFF. DNA of the CDR3: TGTGCCAGTAGCCCAAGGTTGGTCGGCACTGAAGCTTTCTTT. J is TRBJ1-1 and V is TRBV19; D ambiguous. CDR1 is LNHDA and CDR2 is SQIVND in the germline V gene (reference sequence). Trimming removed 6 bases at V and 4 bases at J, with 15 bases between. The CDR3 covers 14 residues.

The chain has TRBV5-1 and TRBJ1-1; D is possibly TRBD1 (5 bases). In germline, CDR1 is SGHRS, CDR2 YFSETQ. The CDR3 length is 15 residues. The V end lost 0 bases, the J end lost 6 bases, and 15 bases lay between the germline ends. The CDR3 nucleotides are TGCGCCAGCAGCTTGGGTGGGGGGGTAGGCTCTGAAGCTTTCTTT. Translating gives CASSLGGGVGSEAFF.

The chain employs TRBV18 and TRBJ2-7; D ambiguous. Germline V CDR1 and CDR2: KGHSH, LQKENI. There are 13 residues in the CDR3. V lost 2 bases and J lost 5, with 10 bases in between. The CDR3 is CASSPVDINEQYF. Written as DNA, the CDR3 is TGTGCCAGCTCACCAGTTGACATCAACGAGCAGTACTTC.

CDR3: CASSLGGVEGEAFF. The DNA for the CDR3 is TGTGCCAGTAGTCTAGGAGGGGTGGAGGGCGAAGCTTTCTTT. The gene calls are TRBV19 and TRBJ1-1; maybe TRBD1 (5 bases). V lost 5 bases and J 8 bases, leaving 18 bases between the germline ends. Germline CDR1 and CDR2: LNHDA and SQIVND (reference sequence). The CDR3 is 14 residues long.

The chain employs TRBV12-5 and TRBJ1-1; possible D gene TRBD1, 6 bases. Trimming stripped 6 bases from V and 1 base from J, with 21 bases between. The CDR3 is 17 residues long. The germline CDR1 and CDR2 sequences are LGHNT and FRNRAP. CDR3 sequence: CASGLLQGSRANTEAFF. The CDR3 nucleotides are TGTGCTAGTGGCCTCCTACAGGGATCTCGGGCGAACACTGAAGCTTTCTTT.

The chain carries TRBV28 and TRBJ2-7, with TRBD1 matching 10 bases. CDR3 size: 16 residues. Germline V gene lookup returns CDR1 MDHEN and CDR2 SYDVKM. J gave up 6 bases and V 0 bases, and 8 bases lay outside the gene matches. This CDR3 is CASSLWDLTGGSEQYF. The CDR3 nucleotides read TGTGCCAGCAGTTTATGGGACCTGACAGGGGGCTCCGAGCAGTACTTC.

This sequence joins TRBV4-1 and TRBJ2-5, with D uncertain. CDR3 length: 15 amino acids. V was pared by 2 bases and J by 4 bases, with 14 bases between. Germline CDR1 MGHRA, CDR2 YSYEKL. The CDR3 bases are TGCGCCAGCAGCCAATACGATCGGCGAGGAGAGACCCAGTACTTC. Amino acids: CASSQYDRRGETQYF.

The chain uses TRBV28 and TRBJ1-2; D is unclear. Germline V gene lookup returns CDR1 MDHEN and CDR2 SYDVKM. Trimming took 6 bases from V and 4 from J, leaving 18 bases between them. The CDR3 has 15 residues. The CDR3 nucleotides are TGTGCCAGCAGCCCCAGCCTCTCCCTTTCCTATGGCTACACCTTC. Protein: CASSPSLSLSYGYTF.

The CDR3 DNA sequence: TGTGCCAGCTCTAAAACAGGGCCACTGTTTTTT. It codes for CASSKTGPLFF. The chain is built from TRBV18 and TRBJ1-4; D might be TRBD1 (6 bases). Germline CDR1 KGHSH, CDR2 LQKENI. CDR3 size: 11 residues. V lost 6 bases and J 13 bases, leaving 12 bases between the germline ends.

This clone has more than one count but fewer than ten. This chain links TRBV28 with TRBJ2-5; the D call may be TRBD1 or TRBD2 (5 bases each). V dropped 6 bases and J dropped 6 bases, with 14 bases sitting between them. CDR1 and CDR2 (germline): MDHEN, SYDVKM. This CDR3 has 13 amino acids. The DNA for the CDR3 is TGTGCCAGCAGACGCTCCGGGACGAAGACCCAGTACTTC. As protein: CASRRSGTKTQYF. Using reference TRBV28 and TRBJ2-5 for the parts outside the CDR3, the full variable domain is DVKVTQSSRYLVKRTGEKVFLECVQDMDHENMFWYRQDPGLGLRLIYFSYDVKMKEKGDIPEGYSVSREKKERFSLILESASTNQTSMYLCASRRSGTKTQYFGPGTRLLVL.

This clone was counted only a few times. The V gene is TRBV18, the J gene TRBJ2-7, with TRBD2 identical over 10 bases. The CDR3 is 15 residues long. V lost 3 bases to trimming and J lost 2 bases; unmatched junction nucleotides: 4. Germline V gives CDR1 KGHSH, CDR2 LQKENI. The CDR3 nucleotides read TGTGCCAGCTCACCTGATCTAGCGGGGGCCTACGAGCAGTACTTC. Protein product: CASSPDLAGAYEQYF.

The chain combines TRBV27 with TRBJ2-7; 7 bases match TRBD2. Germline V gene lookup returns CDR1 MNHEY and CDR2 SMNVEV (reference sequence). The length of the CDR3 is 16 residues. The junction had 9 bases not matched to a gene; V was cut back by 4 bases and J by 0 bases. The CDR3 bases are TGTGCCAGCAGTTCCTATGGGAGGGAGAGCTCCTACGAGCAGTACTTC. This translates into CASSSYGRESSYEQYF.

This sequence joins TRBV7-2 and TRBJ2-2; 13 nucleotides line up with TRBD2. CDR3 size: 15 residues. J lost 7 bases, V lost 5 bases, and 4 bases had no gene match. Germline CDR1 and CDR2: SGHTA and FQGNSA. In DNA form, the CDR3 reads TGTGCCAGCAGCCGGACTAGCGGGAGTATCGGGGAGCTGTTTTTT. Translated: CASSRTSGSIGELFF.